This note documents a single TCR beta chain sequence. Other DNA variants within this sample encode the same CDR3. The V and J ends lost 0 bases and 5 bases respectively, with 13 bases between them. The CDR3 spans 15 residues. Germline V CDR1 and CDR2: SGHTA, FQGTGA. The data stem from a study of shared clonotypes between healthy human individuals. The table came from immunoSEQ multiplex PCR; TCRdb's copy has only in-frame clones and leaves some out. The repertoire has roughly 2,500,000 clones, approximately 93% of them found once; the top ten carry around 0.4%. V usage is TRBV7-3 and J usage is TRBJ2-5; D might be TRBD1 or TRBD2, each matching 5 bases. The TCR was taken from a man aged 18-30 years in good health. Some clones in this sample may be carry-over from other donors' samples. Source material: naive CD4+ T cells from PBMCs. Subset defined: CD45RA+ positively selected. The CDR3 protein is CASSLTSGAGETQYF. The CDR3 DNA sequence: TGTGCCAGCAGCTTAACCAGCGGAGCAGGGGAGACCCAGTACTTC. Complete variable domain (other parts from reference TRBV7-3 and TRBJ2-5): GAGVSQTPSNKVTEKGKYVELRCDPISGHTALYWYRQSLGQGPEFLIYFQGTGAADDSGLPNDRFFAVRPEGSVSTLKIQRTERGDSAVYLCASSLTSGAGETQYFGPGTRLLVL.